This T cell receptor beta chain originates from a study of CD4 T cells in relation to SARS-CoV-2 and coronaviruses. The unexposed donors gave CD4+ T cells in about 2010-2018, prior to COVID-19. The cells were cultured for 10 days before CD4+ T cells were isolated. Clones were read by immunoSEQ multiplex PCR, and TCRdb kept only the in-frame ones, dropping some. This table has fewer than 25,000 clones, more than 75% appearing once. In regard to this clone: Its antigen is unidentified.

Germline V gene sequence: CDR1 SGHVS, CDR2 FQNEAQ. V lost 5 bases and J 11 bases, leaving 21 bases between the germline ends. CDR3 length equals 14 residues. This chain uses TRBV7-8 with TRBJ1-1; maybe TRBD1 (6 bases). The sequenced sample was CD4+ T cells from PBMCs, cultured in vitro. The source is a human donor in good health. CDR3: CASSPVDRTPAAFF. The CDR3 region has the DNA TGTGCCAGCAGCCCCGTGGACAGAACCCCTGCGGCTTTCTTT.